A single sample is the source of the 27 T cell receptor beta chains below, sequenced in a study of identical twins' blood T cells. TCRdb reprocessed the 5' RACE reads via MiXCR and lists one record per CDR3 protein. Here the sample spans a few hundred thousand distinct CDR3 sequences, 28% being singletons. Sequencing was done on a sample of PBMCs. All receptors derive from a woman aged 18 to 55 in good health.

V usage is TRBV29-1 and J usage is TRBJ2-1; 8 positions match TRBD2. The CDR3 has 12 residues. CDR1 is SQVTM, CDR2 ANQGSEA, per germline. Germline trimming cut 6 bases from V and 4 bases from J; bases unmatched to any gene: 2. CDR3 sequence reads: CSVPSGYNEQFF. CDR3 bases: TGCAGCGTCCCTAGCGGGTACAATGAGCAGTTCTTC.

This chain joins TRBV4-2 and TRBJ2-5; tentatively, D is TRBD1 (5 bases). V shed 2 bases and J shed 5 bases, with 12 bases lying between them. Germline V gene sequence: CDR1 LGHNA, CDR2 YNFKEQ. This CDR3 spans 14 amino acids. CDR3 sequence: CASSQPGQLETQYF. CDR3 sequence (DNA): TGTGCCAGCAGCCAACCAGGGCAATTGGAGACCCAGTACTTC.

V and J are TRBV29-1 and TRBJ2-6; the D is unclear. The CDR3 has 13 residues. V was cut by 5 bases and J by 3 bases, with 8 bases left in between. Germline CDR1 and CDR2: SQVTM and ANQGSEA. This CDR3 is CSVLGHGANVLTF. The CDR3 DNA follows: TGCAGCGTTCTCGGGCATGGGGCCAACGTCCTGACTTTC.

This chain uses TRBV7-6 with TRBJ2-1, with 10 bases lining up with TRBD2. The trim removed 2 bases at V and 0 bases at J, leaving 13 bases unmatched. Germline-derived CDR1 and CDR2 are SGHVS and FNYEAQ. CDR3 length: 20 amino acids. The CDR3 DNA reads TGTGCCAGCAGCTTACCCAGAGAAGCGGGGGGGTCAAGCTCCTACAATGAGCAGTTCTTC. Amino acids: CASSLPREAGGSSSYNEQFF.

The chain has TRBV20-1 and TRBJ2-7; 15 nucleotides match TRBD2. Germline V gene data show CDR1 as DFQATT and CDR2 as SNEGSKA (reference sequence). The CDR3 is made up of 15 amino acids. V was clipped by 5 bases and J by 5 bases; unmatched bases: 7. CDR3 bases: TGCAGTGCTGAGGGGACTAGCGGGAGGATACACGAGCAGTACTTC. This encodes CSAEGTSGRIHEQYF.

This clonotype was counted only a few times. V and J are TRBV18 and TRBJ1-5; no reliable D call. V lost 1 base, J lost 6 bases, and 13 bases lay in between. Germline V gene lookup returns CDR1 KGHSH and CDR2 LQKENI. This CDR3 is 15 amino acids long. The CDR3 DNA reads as TGTGCCAGCTCACCACAAGACACCAAAGGTCAGCCCCAGCATTTT. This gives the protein CASSPQDTKGQPQHF.

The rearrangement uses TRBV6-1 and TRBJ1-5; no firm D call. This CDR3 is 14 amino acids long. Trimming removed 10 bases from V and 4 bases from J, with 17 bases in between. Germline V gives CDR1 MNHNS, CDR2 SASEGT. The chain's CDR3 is CAILPGELNQPQHF. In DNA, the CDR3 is TGTGCCATCCTTCCGGGAGAATTAAATCAGCCCCAGCATTTT.

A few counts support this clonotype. The CDR3 reads CAISESYGKSGYTF. CDR3 bases: TGTGCCATCAGTGAGTCCTATGGGAAAAGTGGCTACACCTTC. The chain recombines TRBV10-3 with TRBJ1-2; D call uncertain. Germline V lookup: CDR1 ENHRY, CDR2 SYGVKD. The CDR3 spans 14 residues. V lost 0 bases and J 7 bases, leaving 12 bases between the germline ends.

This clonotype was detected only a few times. CDR3 amino acids: CASSSDSSSYNEQFF. The CDR3 DNA reads TGTGCCAGCAGTTCCGACTCGAGCTCCTACAATGAGCAGTTCTTC. The gene calls are TRBV5-5 and TRBJ2-1; no clear D. The CDR3 sequence is 15 residues long. Trimming took off 5 bases at V and 0 bases at J, with 12 bases between the two ends. In germline, CDR1 is SGHKS, CDR2 YYEKEE (reference sequence).

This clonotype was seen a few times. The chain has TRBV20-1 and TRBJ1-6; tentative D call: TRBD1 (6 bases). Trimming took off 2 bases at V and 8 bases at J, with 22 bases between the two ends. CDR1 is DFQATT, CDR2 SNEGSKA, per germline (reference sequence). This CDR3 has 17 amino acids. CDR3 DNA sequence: TGCAGTGCTAGACCCGGGAGCTCGGGGGGGCAGGATTCACCCCTCCACTTT. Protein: CSARPGSSGGQDSPLHF.

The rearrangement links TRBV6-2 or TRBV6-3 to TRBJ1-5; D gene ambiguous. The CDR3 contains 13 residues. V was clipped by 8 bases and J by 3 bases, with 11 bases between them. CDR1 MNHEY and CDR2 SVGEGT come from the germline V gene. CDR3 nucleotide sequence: TGTGCCAGCGAAAGACAAGCCAATCAGCCCCAGCATTTT. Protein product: CASERQANQPQHF.

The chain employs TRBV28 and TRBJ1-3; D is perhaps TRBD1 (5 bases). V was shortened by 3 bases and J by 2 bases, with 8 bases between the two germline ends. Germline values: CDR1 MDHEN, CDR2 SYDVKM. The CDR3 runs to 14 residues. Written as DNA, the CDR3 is TGTGCCAGCAGTTTGGTAGGGGCTGGAAACACCATATATTTT. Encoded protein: CASSLVGAGNTIYF.

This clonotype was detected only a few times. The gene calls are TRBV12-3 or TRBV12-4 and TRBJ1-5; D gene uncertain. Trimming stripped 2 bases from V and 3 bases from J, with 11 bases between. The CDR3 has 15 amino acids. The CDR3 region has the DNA TGTGCCAGCAGTTTAATAAGAGGGATCAATCAGCCCCAGCATTTT. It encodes CASSLIRGINQPQHF.

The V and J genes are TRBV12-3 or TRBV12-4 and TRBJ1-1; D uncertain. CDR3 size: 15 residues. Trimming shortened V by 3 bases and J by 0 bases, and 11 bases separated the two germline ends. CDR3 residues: CASSFSAAMNTEAFF. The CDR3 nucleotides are TGTGCCAGCAGTTTCTCGGCGGCCATGAACACTGAAGCTTTCTTT.

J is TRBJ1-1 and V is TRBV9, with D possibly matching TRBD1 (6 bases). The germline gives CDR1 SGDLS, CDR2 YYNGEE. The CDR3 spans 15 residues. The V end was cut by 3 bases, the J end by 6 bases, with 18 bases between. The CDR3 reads CASSADPRGDAEAFF. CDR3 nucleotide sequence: TGTGCCAGCAGCGCCGACCCCAGGGGAGATGCTGAAGCTTTCTTT.

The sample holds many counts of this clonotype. The CDR3 loop is CASSLEGLSYEQYF. In nucleotides, the CDR3 is TGTGCCAGCAGCTTGGAAGGGCTGAGTTACGAGCAGTACTTC. The chain uses TRBV7-2 and TRBJ2-7; D gene unclear. Trimming left V 3 bases short and J 4 bases short, with 13 bases between. This CDR3 has 14 residues. Germline V gene data show CDR1 as SGHTA and CDR2 as FQGNSA.

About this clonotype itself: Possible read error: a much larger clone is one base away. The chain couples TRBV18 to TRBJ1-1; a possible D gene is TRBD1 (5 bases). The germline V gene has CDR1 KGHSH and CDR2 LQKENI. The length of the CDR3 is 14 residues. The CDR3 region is CASSPRGANTEASF. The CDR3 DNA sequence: TGTGCCAGCTCACCACGGGGCGCGAACACTGAAGCTTCCTTT.

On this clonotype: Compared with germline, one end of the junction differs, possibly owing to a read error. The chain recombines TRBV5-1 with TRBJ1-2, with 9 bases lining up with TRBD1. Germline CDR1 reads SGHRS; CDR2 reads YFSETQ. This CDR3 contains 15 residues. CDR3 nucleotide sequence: TGCGCCAGCAGCTTGGATGGGACAGGGAACTATGGCTGCACCTTC. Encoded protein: CASSLDGTGNYGCTF.

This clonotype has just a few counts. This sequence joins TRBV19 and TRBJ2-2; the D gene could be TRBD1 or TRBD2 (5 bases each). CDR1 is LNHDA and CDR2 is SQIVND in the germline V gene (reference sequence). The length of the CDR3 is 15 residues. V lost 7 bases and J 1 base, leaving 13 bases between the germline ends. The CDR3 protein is CASNTGTLNTGELFF. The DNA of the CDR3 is TGTGCCAGTAATACCGGGACCCTGAACACCGGGGAGCTGTTTTTT.

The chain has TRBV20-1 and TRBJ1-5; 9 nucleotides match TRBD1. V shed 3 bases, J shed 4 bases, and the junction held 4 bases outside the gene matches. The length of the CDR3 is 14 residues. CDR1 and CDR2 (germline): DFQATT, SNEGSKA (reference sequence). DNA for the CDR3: TGCAGTGCTAGCGGACAGGGGTGGAATCAGCCCCAGCATTTT. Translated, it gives CSASGQGWNQPQHF.

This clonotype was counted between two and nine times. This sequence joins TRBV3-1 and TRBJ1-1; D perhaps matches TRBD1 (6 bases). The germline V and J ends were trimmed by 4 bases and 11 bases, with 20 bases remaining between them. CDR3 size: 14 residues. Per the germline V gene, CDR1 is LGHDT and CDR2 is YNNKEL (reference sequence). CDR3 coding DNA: TGTGCCAGCAGCCCGAAGTCCGGGGGGGGCACTGCTTTCTTT. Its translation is CASSPKSGGGTAFF.

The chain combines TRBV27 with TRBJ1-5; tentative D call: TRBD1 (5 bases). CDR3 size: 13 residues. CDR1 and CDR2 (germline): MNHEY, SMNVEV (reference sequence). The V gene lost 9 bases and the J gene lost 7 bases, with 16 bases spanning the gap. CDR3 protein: CARPPAGWQPQHF. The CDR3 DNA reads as TGTGCCAGACCCCCGGCAGGGTGGCAGCCCCAGCATTTT.

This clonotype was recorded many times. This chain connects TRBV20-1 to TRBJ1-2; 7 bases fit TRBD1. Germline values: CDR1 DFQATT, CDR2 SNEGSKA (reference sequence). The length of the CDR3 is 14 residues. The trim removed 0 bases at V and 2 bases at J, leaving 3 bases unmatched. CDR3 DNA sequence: TGCAGTGCTAGAGATCCGGGACAGAACTATGGCTACACCTTC. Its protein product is CSARDPGQNYGYTF.

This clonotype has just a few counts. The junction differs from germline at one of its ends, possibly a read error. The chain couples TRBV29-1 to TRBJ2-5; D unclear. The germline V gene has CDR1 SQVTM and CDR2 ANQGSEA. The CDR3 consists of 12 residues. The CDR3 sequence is CSGLGLQEAQYF. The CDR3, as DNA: TGCAGCGGACTTGGCCTTCAAGAGGCCCAGTACTTC.

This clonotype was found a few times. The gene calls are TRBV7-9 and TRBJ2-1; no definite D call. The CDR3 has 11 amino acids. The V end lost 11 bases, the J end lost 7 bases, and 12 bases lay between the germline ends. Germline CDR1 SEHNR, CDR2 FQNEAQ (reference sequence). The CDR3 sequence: CAPYSGNEQFF. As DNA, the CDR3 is TGTGCCCCTTATTCCGGTAATGAGCAGTTCTTC.

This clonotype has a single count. CDR3 sequence (DNA): TGTGCCAGCACCGCGGGAGGCTCTGGAAACACCATATATTTT. Its translation is CASTAGGSGNTIYF. The rearrangement links TRBV27 to TRBJ1-3; D not certain. The CDR3 spans 14 residues. V was pared by 7 bases and J by 0 bases, with 10 bases between. Per germline, CDR1 MNHEY and CDR2 SMNVEV (reference sequence).

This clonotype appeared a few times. Here the CDR3 DNA reads TGTGCCAGCAGGCAAACAGGGAACCATGGCTACACCTTC. Translation: CASRQTGNHGYTF. This chain joins TRBV2 and TRBJ1-2; perhaps TRBD1 as D (6 bases). V was cut by 6 bases and J by 6 bases, with 14 bases left in between. Germline V lookup: CDR1 SNHLY, CDR2 FYNNEI. The CDR3 totals 13 residues.